These 6 T cell receptor beta chains were sequenced from one sample in a study of T cells in tuberculosis. The repertoire was sequenced with immunoSEQ multiplex PCR; TCRdb's copy has only in-frame clones and lacks some. The profile shows about 23,000 clones, roughly 97% of them singletons. What was sequenced was PBMCs. Source of these receptors: a donor between 10 and 35 years old with latent tuberculosis or without tuberculosis infection.

The rearrangement joins TRBV5-1 to TRBJ2-3; weak D call: TRBD2 (5 bases). The CDR3 has 16 residues. Trimming shortened V by 3 bases and J by 4 bases, and 18 bases separated the two germline ends. Germline CDR1 reads SGHRS; CDR2 reads YFSETQ. The chain's CDR3 is CASSYIRGTRADTQYF. The CDR3 DNA is TGCGCCAGCAGCTACATACGGGGAACTAGGGCAGATACGCAGTATTTT.

CDR3 region: CASARGYEQYF. In nucleotides, the CDR3 is TGTGCCAGCGCCAGGGGTTACGAGCAGTACTTC. V gene TRBV6-1 combines with J gene TRBJ2-7; possibly TRBD1 for D (6 bases). Germline CDR1 reads MNHNS; CDR2 reads SASEGT. This CDR3 comprises 11 residues. V lost 8 bases to trimming and J lost 4 bases, with 9 bases between them.

This chain connects TRBV6-5 to TRBJ1-2, with D possibly matching TRBD1 (6 bases). V lost 0 bases, J lost 8 bases, and 16 bases lay in between. This CDR3 is built from 15 residues. Germline CDR1 MNHEY, CDR2 SVGAGI. The chain's CDR3 is CASSYSTGGPQGYTF. The CDR3 DNA follows: TGTGCCAGCAGTTACTCAACGGGGGGCCCGCAAGGCTACACCTTC.

V gene TRBV19 combines with J gene TRBJ1-5; 7 nucleotides agree with TRBD1. CDR3 length: 14 residues. Germline CDR1 LNHDA, CDR2 SQIVND (reference sequence). Unmatched junction bases numbered 3, after V lost 6 bases and J lost 1 base. CDR3 sequence (DNA): TGTGCCAGTAGGACAGGGTCGAGCAATCAGCCCCAGCATTTT. Translated: CASRTGSSNQPQHF.

The chain is built from TRBV6-5 and TRBJ2-1; D perhaps matches TRBD1 (5 bases). V dropped 3 bases and J dropped 8 bases, with 20 bases sitting between them. Germline loops: CDR1 MNHEY, CDR2 SVGAGI. The CDR3 consists of 16 residues. CDR3 region: CASSYGGGSGADEQFF. Written as DNA, the CDR3 is TGTGCCAGCAGTTATGGTGGCGGCAGTGGGGCGGATGAGCAGTTCTTC.

J is TRBJ1-2 and V is TRBV19, with 9 positions matching TRBD1. V shed 7 bases, J shed 4 bases, and the junction held 10 bases outside the gene matches. CDR1 and CDR2 from the germline V gene are LNHDA and SQIVND (reference sequence). This CDR3 is built from 15 residues. In DNA, the CDR3 is TGTGCCAGTACCATACAGCCGGGACAGGGCTATGGCTACACCTTC. Translating it yields CASTIQPGQGYGYTF.